What follows are 13 T cell receptor beta chains derived from one specimen sequenced in a study of T cells after yellow fever vaccination. MiXCR was run by TCRdb on the 5' RACE reads, yielding one entry per CDR3 protein. The data hold more than 80,000 distinct CDR3 sequences, with around 5.8% observed a single time. Sequences were derived from CD8+ T cells sorted from PBMCs, sampled 10 days after the yellow fever booster vaccination. The receptors originated from a man younger than 35 who received the YFV17D yellow fever vaccine.

This clonotype showed up many times. The rearrangement joins TRBV4-3 to TRBJ2-1; the match to TRBD2 covers 7 bases. CDR1 is LGHNA and CDR2 is YSLEER in the germline V gene. The CDR3 is 16 amino acids. The V and J ends lost 0 bases and 10 bases, in that order; junction bases with no gene match: 12. CDR3 sequence reads: CASSQDQASGGAEQFF. The CDR3 bases are TGCGCCAGCAGCCAAGATCAGGCTAGCGGAGGAGCCGAGCAGTTCTTC.

This clonotype was counted a few times. This chain uses TRBV4-3 with TRBJ1-2; maybe TRBD1 (5 bases). The CDR3 runs to 15 residues. Trimming removed 4 bases at V and 4 bases at J, with 16 bases between. The germline CDR1 and CDR2 sequences are LGHNA and YSLEER. The DNA of the CDR3 is TGCGCCAGCAGCCCGGGGGGAGGAAGTCTCTATGGCTACACCTTC. Protein product: CASSPGGGSLYGYTF.

The sample holds a few counts of this clonotype. The J gene is TRBJ2-3, the V gene TRBV29-1, with 9 positions matching TRBD2. CDR1 and CDR2 from the germline V gene are SQVTM and ANQGSEA. V shed 3 bases, J shed 3 bases, and the junction held 13 bases outside the gene matches. This CDR3 is built from 17 residues. The CDR3 bases are TGCAGCGTTGATAGCGGGGGCACTGATAGAGGTACAGATACGCAGTATTTT. It encodes CSVDSGGTDRGTDTQYF.

The V gene is TRBV7-9, the J gene TRBJ1-4, with 12 nucleotides matching TRBD1. The CDR3 is 17 amino acids. V trimming: 4 bases; J trimming: 4 bases; junction bases outside the gene matches: 7. Germline assignment: CDR1 SEHNR and CDR2 FQNEAQ (reference sequence). The DNA for the CDR3 is TGTGCCAGCAGCTCCCTGGGACAGGGGGCCGGTAATGAAAAACTGTTTTTT. As protein: CASSSLGQGAGNEKLFF.

This clonotype was counted ten times or more. V and J are TRBV5-5 and TRBJ2-1; the D gene is possibly TRBD1 (5 bases). This CDR3 contains 13 residues. Germline CDR1 is SGHKS and CDR2 is YYEKEE (reference sequence). The V gene lost 5 bases and the J gene lost 7 bases, with 13 bases spanning the gap. DNA for the CDR3: TGTGCCAGCAGGCGTAAACAGGCGAATGAGCAGTTCTTC. Residues: CASRRKQANEQFF.

The chain has TRBV5-4 and TRBJ1-1; D is uncertain. Germline V gene sequence: CDR1 SGHNT, CDR2 YYREEE (reference sequence). This CDR3 spans 15 amino acids. With 0 bases removed from V and 0 bases from J, the gap between germline ends came to 9 bases. CDR3 nucleotide sequence: TGTGCCAGCAGCTTGGCCTTGGAGGTGAACACTGAAGCTTTCTTT. The encoded protein is CASSLALEVNTEAFF.

V usage is TRBV6-4 and J usage is TRBJ2-5, with 7 nucleotides matching TRBD1. The CDR3 has 16 amino acids. The J segment lost 2 bases and the V segment lost 7 bases, leaving 13 bases of the junction unmatched. Germline CDR1 and CDR2: MRHNA and SNTAGT. CDR3 nucleotides: TGTGCCAGCACTGTCGACAGGGTATGGCATCAAGAGACCCAGTACTTC. Residues: CASTVDRVWHQETQYF.

This clonotype was counted between two and nine times. This chain links TRBV5-1 with TRBJ2-7; 8 bases match TRBD1. CDR1 SGHRS and CDR2 YFSETQ come from the germline V gene. The length of the CDR3 is 14 residues. Unmatched junction bases numbered 5, after V lost 3 bases and J lost 3 bases. DNA for the CDR3: TGCGCCAGCAGCTGGACGACAGGGGACTACGAGCAGTACGTC. Its translation: CASSWTTGDYEQYV.

This chain connects TRBV9 to TRBJ2-3, with D perhaps matching TRBD1 (6 bases). The germline gives CDR1 SGDLS, CDR2 YYNGEE. CDR3 length: 15 amino acids. Between the trimmed V and J ends, which lost 4 bases and 2 bases, there was a span of 14 bases. CDR3 DNA sequence: TGTGCCAGCAGCTTCCGGGACAAATACACAGATACGCAGTATTTT. Residues: CASSFRDKYTDTQYF.

The chain carries TRBV12-3 or TRBV12-4 and TRBJ1-2, with 8 nucleotides matching TRBD1. V dropped 6 bases and J dropped 6; count of bases not matched to a gene: 6. This CDR3 is 13 amino acids long. CDR3 region: CASRPTGANGYTF. CDR3 in DNA: TGTGCCAGCAGACCGACAGGGGCGAATGGCTACACCTTC.

This clonotype was seen a handful of times. The chain links TRBV9 to TRBJ2-6, with D unresolved. The V end was cut by 2 bases, the J end by 1 base, with 7 bases between. Germline V lookup: CDR1 SGDLS, CDR2 YYNGEE. This CDR3 comprises 15 residues. The DNA for the CDR3 is TGTGCCAGCAGCGTGGGCCTTTCTGGGGCCAACGTCCTGACTTTC. As protein: CASSVGLSGANVLTF.

The sample holds many counts of this clonotype. This chain connects TRBV7-9 to TRBJ1-5; tentative D call: TRBD1 (6 bases). This CDR3 is built from 15 residues. Trimming cost V 1 base and J 7 bases, with 14 bases left between them. CDR1 is SEHNR and CDR2 is FQNEAQ in the germline V gene (reference sequence). CDR3 coding DNA: TGTGCCAGCAGCTTAGGCCCGGACAGTCGACAGCCCCAGCATTTT. Protein product: CASSLGPDSRQPQHF.

The V call is TRBV19, the J call TRBJ2-2, with no clear D. This CDR3 comprises 14 residues. The germline gives CDR1 LNHDA, CDR2 SQIVND (reference sequence). V shed 1 base and J shed 3 bases, with 6 bases lying between them. The CDR3 is CASSIVQYTGELFF. CDR3 in DNA: TGTGCCAGTAGTATAGTCCAGTACACCGGGGAGCTGTTTTTT.